This T cell receptor beta chain was sequenced in a study of shared clonotypes between healthy human individuals. Clones were read by immunoSEQ multiplex PCR, and TCRdb kept only the in-frame ones, dropping some. Of hundreds of thousands of clones in the sample, less than 85% are singletons; the top ten hold over 9.5%. The study's findings and limits: Non-shared clonotypes had lower generation probabilities than those shared by all four donors. Represented diversity (both genetic and exposure-history) was limited by the small number of donors. The naive CD4 repertoires of four donors were compared, and approximately 5% of clonotypes were shared.

Worth noting for this clone: What it binds is not known.

Splitting of CD4+ cells produced CD45RA+ naive and CD45RA-negative memory subsets. The CDR3 is made up of 15 amino acids. Germline CDR1 and CDR2: LNHDA and SQIVND (reference sequence). Trimming removed 5 bases from V and 7 bases from J, with 19 bases in between. V usage is TRBV19 and J usage is TRBJ2-3; D might be TRBD2 (6 bases). Material: memory CD4+ T cells sorted from blood. Noted subset: CD45RA-negative fraction. The clonotype was recovered from a man aged 30 to 39 in good health. The CDR3 protein is CASSSPRDSRYTQYF. The CDR3 DNA reads TGTGCCAGTAGTTCGCCCCGGGACTCTCGATATACGCAGTATTTT.